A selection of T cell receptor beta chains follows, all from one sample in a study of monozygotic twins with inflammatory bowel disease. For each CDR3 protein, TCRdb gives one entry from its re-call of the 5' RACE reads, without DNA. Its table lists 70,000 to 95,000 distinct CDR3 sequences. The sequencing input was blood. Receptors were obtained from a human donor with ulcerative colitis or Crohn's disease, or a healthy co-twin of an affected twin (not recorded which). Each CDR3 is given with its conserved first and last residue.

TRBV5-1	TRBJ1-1	CASSLDQGHTEAFF
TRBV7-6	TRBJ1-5	CASSSMSGLNQPQHF
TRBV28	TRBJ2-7	CASKPVSPYEQYF
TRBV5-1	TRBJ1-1	CASSWDQGNRAFF
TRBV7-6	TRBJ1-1	CASSLQPNTEAFF
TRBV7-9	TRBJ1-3	CASSSNLSGNTIYF
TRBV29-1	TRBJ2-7	CSVKPGTGGGEHYF
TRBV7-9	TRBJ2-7	CASSNDYEQYF
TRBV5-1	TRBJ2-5	CASSSGPETQYF
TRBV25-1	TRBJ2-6	CASSDSGFSGANVLTF
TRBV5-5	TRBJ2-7	CASSLVGQHSYEQYF
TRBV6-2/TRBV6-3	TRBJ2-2	CASSNKLASGELFF
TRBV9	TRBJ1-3	CASSSPPGNTIYF
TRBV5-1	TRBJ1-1	CASSARTGPYTEAFF
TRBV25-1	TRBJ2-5	CASSELVSGGASETQYF
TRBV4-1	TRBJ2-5	CASSQGGRSGTQYF
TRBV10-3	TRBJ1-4	CAISDTWTANEKLFF
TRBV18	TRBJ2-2	CASSTITGELFF
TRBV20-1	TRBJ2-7	CSAEAGTASYEQYF
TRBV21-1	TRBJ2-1	CASSSRGNEQFF
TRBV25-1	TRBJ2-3	CASSRPDADTQYF
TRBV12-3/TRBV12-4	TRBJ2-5	CASKTGLDQETQYF
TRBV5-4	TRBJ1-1	CASSFFGTANTEAFF
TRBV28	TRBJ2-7	CASSRTEPYEQYF
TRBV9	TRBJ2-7	CASSVGFGEQYF
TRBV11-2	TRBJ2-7	CASSAQTGTEQYF
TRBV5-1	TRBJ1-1	CASSTGMATEAFF
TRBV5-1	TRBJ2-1	CASSLGGGFSYNEQFF